This T cell receptor beta chain was sequenced during a study of blood T cell repertoires in COVID-19. Study information: Material from acute and convalescent COVID-19 was sourced from the United States, Italy and Spain. PBMCs, B-cell-depleted T cells, or T cells provided the cDNA or gDNA that made up the material.

TCRdb keeps only in-frame clones here, not all; method: immunoSEQ multiplex PCR. The table records over 600,000 clones, over 80% of them present only once. This clone was picked up one time. The germline V gene has CDR1 LGHDT and CDR2 YNNKEL (reference sequence). Trimming cost V 3 bases and J 12 bases; bases outside gene matches: 26. This CDR3 is built from 20 residues. The sequenced sample consisted of peripheral blood. V is TRBV3-1 (or the pseudogene TRBV3-2) and J is TRBJ1-6, with 7 bases fitting TRBD1. This TCR derives from a woman aged 18-30 years with acute or convalescent COVID-19. The CDR3 coding sequence is TGTGCCAGCAGCCACGAGGGGGCACAGGGGATCTCCAGTCTCCGTGGACCCCTCCACTTT. Translation: CASSHEGAQGISSLRGPLHF.